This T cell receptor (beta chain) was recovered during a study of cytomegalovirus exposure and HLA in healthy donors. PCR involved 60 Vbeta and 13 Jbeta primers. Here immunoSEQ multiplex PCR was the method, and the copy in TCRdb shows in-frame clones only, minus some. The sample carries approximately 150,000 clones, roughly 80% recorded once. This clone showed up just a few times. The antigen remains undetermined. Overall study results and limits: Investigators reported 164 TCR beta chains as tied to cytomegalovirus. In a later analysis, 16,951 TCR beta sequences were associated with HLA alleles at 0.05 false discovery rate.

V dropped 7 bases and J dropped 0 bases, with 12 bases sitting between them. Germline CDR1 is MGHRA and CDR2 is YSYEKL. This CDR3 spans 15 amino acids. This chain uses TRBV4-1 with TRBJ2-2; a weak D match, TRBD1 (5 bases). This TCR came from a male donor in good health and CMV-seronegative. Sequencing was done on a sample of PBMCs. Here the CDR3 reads CASNRQIPNTGELFF. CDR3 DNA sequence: TGCGCCAGCAACCGACAGATTCCGAACACCGGGGAGCTGTTTTTT.